This is a list of T cell receptor beta chains from one sample in a study of cytomegalovirus exposure and HLA in healthy donors. Only in-frame clones appear in the TCRdb table, and some are missing; sequencing was by immunoSEQ multiplex PCR. This sample has about 160,000 clones, with more than 80% found just once. The source material was PBMCs. The receptors come from a woman in her late teens or twenties in good health and CMV-seronegative. Both conserved end residues are part of each CDR3. Fields, in order: CDR3 protein, J gene, V gene.

CDR3: CASSLLPGGTYNEQFF
J: TRBJ2-1
V: TRBV7-9

CDR3: CASSQVGLGIWYEQYF
J: TRBJ2-7
V: TRBV4-1

CDR3: CASSLWGDSSYNEQFF
J: TRBJ2-1
V: TRBV28

CDR3: CASSFQSTDTQYF
J: TRBJ2-3
V: TRBV28

CDR3: CASSPETGLIHEQYF
J: TRBJ2-7
V: TRBV7-9

CDR3: CASSLGQVYNSPLHF
J: TRBJ1-6
V: TRBV5-1

CDR3: CASSYRAGNGRTGELFF
J: TRBJ2-2
V: TRBV28

CDR3: CASKEVATNEKLFF
J: TRBJ1-4
V: TRBV2

CDR3: CASSQDLAGDKFEQFF
J: TRBJ2-1
V: TRBV11-2

CDR3: CASSLEASGRYEQYF
J: TRBJ2-7
V: TRBV7-2

CDR3: CASSPGLNTGELFF
J: TRBJ2-2
V: TRBV6-4